A single sample gave rise to the 16 T cell receptor beta chains below, sequenced in a study of cytomegalovirus exposure and HLA in healthy donors. This PCR relied on a set of 60 Vbeta primers and 13 Jbeta primers. The data were produced by immunoSEQ multiplex PCR, yet TCRdb's version contains in-frame clones alone and is incomplete. The repertoire holds around 160,000 clones, with 70% to 80% as singletons. The sequencing input was PBMCs. The receptors were sampled from a man aged 18 to 35 in good health and CMV-seropositive.

This clone was counted a few times. This rearrangement joins TRBV7-3 to TRBJ1-2; 8 nucleotides align to TRBD1. Trimming at V came to 5 bases and at J to 14 bases, leaving 13 bases not matched to a gene. Germline V CDR1 and CDR2: SGHTA, FQGTGA. This CDR3 contains 13 residues. The CDR3 coding sequence is TGTGCCAGCAGCCGTCCCGGGACAGGAGCTAAGACCTTC. This gives the protein CASSRPGTGAKTF.

The CDR3: CASSHYFDRGGGPSGNTIYF. CDR3 bases: TGCGCCAGCAGTCATTACTTCGACAGGGGAGGAGGTCCCTCTGGAAACACCATATATTTT. The chain is built from TRBV4-1 and TRBJ1-3, with 8 bases aligning to TRBD1. The V segment lost 6 bases and the J segment 0 bases; nucleotides outside the gene matches: 19. Germline loops: CDR1 MGHRA, CDR2 YSYEKL. The CDR3 covers 20 residues.

This clone was recorded only once. V is TRBV2 and J is TRBJ1-2; D ambiguous. V lost 6 bases and J lost 0, with 5 bases in between. The CDR3 spans 12 residues. From germline, CDR1 is SNHLY and CDR2 FYNNEI. Here the CDR3 reads CASSQANYGYTF. The CDR3 DNA follows: TGTGCCAGCAGCCAGGCTAACTATGGCTACACCTTC. Filled out from reference TRBV2 and TRBJ1-2, the complete variable domain reads EPEVTQTPSHQVTQMGQEVILRCVPISNHLYFYWYRQILGQKVEFLVSFYNNEISEKSEIFDDQFSVERPDGSNFTLKIRSTKLEDSAMYFCASSQANYGYTFGSGTRLTVV.

This chain uses TRBV9 with TRBJ1-1; 9 bases match TRBD1. Germline-derived CDR1 and CDR2 are SGDLS and YYNGEE. V dropped 3 bases and J dropped 6; count of bases not matched to a gene: 6. There are 14 residues in the CDR3. The chain's CDR3 is CASSGHRGRSEAFF. CDR3 bases: TGTGCCAGCAGCGGCCACAGGGGGCGTTCTGAAGCTTTCTTT.

The V call is TRBV5-6, the J call TRBJ1-5; the match to TRBD1 covers 7 bases. V lost 4 bases, J lost 4 bases, and 5 bases stayed unmatched. Germline CDR1 SGHDT, CDR2 YYEEEE. There are 14 residues in the CDR3. CDR3 DNA sequence: TGTGCCAGCAGCAAGACAGGGTTTAATCAGCCCCAGCATTTT. It yields the protein CASSKTGFNQPQHF.

The chain combines TRBV5-1 with TRBJ1-4; D gene ambiguous. Trimming stripped 0 bases from V and 4 bases from J, with 13 bases between. This CDR3 is 16 amino acids long. Germline V gives CDR1 SGHRS, CDR2 YFSETQ. The chain's CDR3 is CASSLGVRGLNEKLFF. The CDR3 DNA is TGCGCCAGCAGCTTGGGGGTTAGAGGCCTTAATGAAAAACTGTTTTTT.

This clone was found once. The chain recombines TRBV7-2 with TRBJ2-5; TRBD1 is a possible D gene (5 bases). CDR3 length: 15 amino acids. Trimming took off 3 bases at V and 5 bases at J, with 16 bases between the two ends. Germline V lookup: CDR1 SGHTA, CDR2 FQGNSA. The CDR3 nucleotides are TGTGCCAGCAGCTTTGAGGCAGGGTTCGGGGAGACCCAGTACTTC. This codes for CASSFEAGFGETQYF.

The chain couples TRBV27 to TRBJ2-7; weak D call: TRBD1 (5 bases). The germline V gene has CDR1 MNHEY and CDR2 SMNVEV (reference sequence). The CDR3 is 13 residues long. The ends were cut back, 3 bases at V and 2 bases at J, with 8 bases in the middle. The CDR3 DNA reads as TGTGCCAGCAGTTTGGGGCCCCCCTACGAGCAGTACTTC. Amino acid sequence: CASSLGPPYEQYF.

This chain uses TRBV7-9 with TRBJ2-3; maybe TRBD1 (7 bases). Germline V gives CDR1 SEHNR, CDR2 FQNEAQ (reference sequence). V lost 0 bases to trimming and J lost 4 bases, with 11 bases between them. The CDR3 consists of 15 residues. The CDR3 spells CASSLAGGGADTQYF. The CDR3 DNA reads TGTGCCAGCAGCTTAGCAGGGGGCGGGGCAGATACGCAGTATTTT.

The chain is built from TRBV7-2 and TRBJ2-5; 15 nucleotides line up with TRBD2. The assigned J gene may be wrong: the sequence end matches TRBJ2-7 better. The CDR3 extends over 19 amino acids. CDR1 is SGHTA and CDR2 is FQGNSA in the germline V gene. As DNA, the CDR3 is TGTGCCAGCAGCTTAGGTAGGGGACTAGCGGGAGGTGAACGCTACGAGCAGTACTTC. Amino acids: CASSLGRGLAGGERYEQYF.

This clone has a single count. The J gene is TRBJ2-1, the V gene TRBV27; 9 bases agree with TRBD2. Trimming cost V 3 bases and J 7 bases; bases outside gene matches: 7. This CDR3 contains 15 residues. Germline loops: CDR1 MNHEY, CDR2 SMNVEV (reference sequence). CDR3 bases: TGTGCCAGCAGTTTTCTGGCGGGAGGGTCTAATGAGCAGTTCTTC. Protein: CASSFLAGGSNEQFF.

The V and J genes are TRBV27 and TRBJ2-5; D possibly corresponds to TRBD1 (5 bases). The germline CDR1 and CDR2 sequences are MNHEY and SMNVEV (reference sequence). The CDR3 runs 13 residues. With 2 bases removed from V and 1 base from J, the gap between germline ends came to 5 bases. For the CDR3, the DNA is TGTGCCAGCAGTTTAGACAGCCAAGAGACCCAGTACTTC. Its translation: CASSLDSQETQYF.

The gene calls are TRBV27 and TRBJ2-7; TRBD2 is a possible D gene (5 bases). CDR3 size: 14 residues. The V end was cut by 3 bases, the J end by 0 bases, with 9 bases between. The germline V gene has CDR1 MNHEY and CDR2 SMNVEV (reference sequence). The CDR3 region is CASSFEGPSYEQYF. In nucleotides, the CDR3 is TGTGCCAGCAGTTTTGAGGGTCCCTCCTACGAGCAGTACTTC.

Of note for this clone: The same CDR3 also results from other DNA sequences found in this sample. The chain recombines TRBV19 with TRBJ1-1, with TRBD1 as a possible D gene (6 bases). The V gene lost 2 bases and the J gene lost 1 base, with 8 bases spanning the gap. The CDR3 length is 14 residues. Per the germline V gene, CDR1 is LNHDA and CDR2 is SQIVND (reference sequence). CDR3 loop: CASSILQGNTEAFF. CDR3 nucleotide sequence: TGTGCCAGTAGTATATTACAGGGGAACACTGAAGCTTTCTTT.

The V call is TRBV28, the J call TRBJ1-5, with no clear D. CDR1 and CDR2 (germline): MDHEN, SYDVKM. CDR3 length: 16 amino acids. V was cut by 6 bases and J by 1 base, with 16 bases left in between. Written as DNA, the CDR3 is TGTGCCAGCAGCCCGCCGGTTGGGCAGAGCAATCAGCCCCAGCATTTT. Residues: CASSPPVGQSNQPQHF.

This clone was detected only a few times. V usage is TRBV10-1 and J usage is TRBJ2-7; 8 bases fit TRBD1. The V and J ends lost 4 bases and 2 bases, in that order; junction bases with no gene match: 4. Germline V gene data show CDR1 as WNHNN and CDR2 as SYGVQD (reference sequence). This CDR3 is built from 14 residues. In DNA form, the CDR3 reads TGCGCCAGCAGTGGGACAGGGACCCCCTACGAGCAGTACTTC. This translates into CASSGTGTPYEQYF.